The entry that follows covers one T cell receptor (beta chain) sequence. It has no known antigen specificity. No clone much larger than this one lies a single base away; base qualities are absent. This sample is part of a study of blood T cell repertoires in COVID-19 (dated by TCRdb to 2018 to 2020). Regarding the study in general: Samples covering the acute and convalescent phases of COVID-19 were provided by collaborators in the United States, Italy and Spain. The material from the prospective study consisted of cDNA or gDNA derived from T cells, B-cell-depleted T cells, or PBMCs. Deeply sampled blood TCRbeta repertoires from subjects exposed to, actively infected with, or recovered from COVID-19 were included in the dataset. The repertoires were made available in a free public database intended to serve as a resource for research on the immune response to SARS-CoV-2. The samples were drawn from the first 160 participants of the ongoing ImmuneRACE study and from more than 1,000 subjects provided by 6 global collaborators. Nearly every sample came with metadata listing a de-identified subject ID, COVID-19 status, age in years and sex. Where available, HLA class I and class II types were obtained from metadata supplied by the sample provider rather than from assay-based typing.

General findings and caveats noted by the study authors: How much clinical and demographic metadata was included differed by source and by participant, and the metadata was provided uncurated.

TCRbeta CDR3 regions were amplified from genomic DNA using the immunoSEQ Assay, a bias-controlled multiplex PCR. The published analysis was carried out like this. Nucleated cell counts per sample were estimated from amplification of reference gene primers within the assay. Sequence reads were collapsed and filtered to measure the absolute abundance of every unique TCRbeta CDR3 rearrangement. For each sample, productive Simpson clonality was calculated as the square root of Simpson's diversity index across productive rearrangements. Sourced from immuneACCESS, this table was stored by TCRdb with only in-frame sequences that have V and J called. A share of the clones is absent; for the studies checked, an unresolved V gene accounts for under half, and the remainder has no known explanation. V, J and clone size are those of that table, while D and trimming were read from the DNA. For this sample there are approximately 240,000 clones; around nine tenths appear just once. 2% to 2.5% of the sample is held by the ten biggest clonotypes.

The CDR3 numbers 13 residues from cysteine through phenylalanine. Left in the record is the CDR3 DNA by itself, 39 bases read in frame from the first base. The germline V gene yields MDHEN for CDR1 and SYDVKM for CDR2. The V end loses 6 bases and the J end loses 3 bases, and a stretch of 11 bases separates them. Samples from volunteer blood donors who had recovered from COVID-19 were contributed by a second Seattle source. The collaborating institutions used their own protocols to collect whole blood in K2EDTA tubes. For TCRbeta analysis, collaborator samples were shipped as frozen whole blood, as isolated PBMCs, or as DNA extracted from either sample type.

The sequence was obtained from a woman in her thirties or forties who had recovered from COVID-19. This receptor chain uses TRBV28 and TRBJ1-2; no D gene can be assigned with confidence. Material for sequencing was peripheral blood. The nucleotides read TGTGCCAGCAGGTCACACCTCTACTATGGCTACACCTTC. It specifies CASRSHLYYGYTF.